Detailed here is one T cell receptor beta chain. Peripheral blood came from all dose cohorts at three timepoints. The sample originates from a study of OX40 agonist ivuxolimab in advanced cancers. Whole-study context: Patients were given ivuxolimab, an antibody that agonizes OX40 (CD134). Among those enrolled, mean age was approximately 60 years (range about 23 to 90) and over 70% were male. Three partial responders included one hepatocellular carcinoma patient and two cutaneous melanoma patients.

The repertoire was sequenced with immunoSEQ multiplex PCR; TCRdb's copy has only in-frame clones and lacks some. This table holds fewer than 80,000 clones, roughly 80% found once. The CDR3 totals 14 residues. The V gene's germline CDR1 is SGHTA and CDR2 FQGTGA. V lost 1 base and J 8 bases, leaving 12 bases between the germline ends. This clonotype originated in an adult with an advanced solid tumor such as melanoma, head and neck, liver or kidney cancer. The material sequenced was CD4+ or CD8+ T cells sorted from blood, taken in a trial of the OX40 agonist ivuxolimab. This chain links TRBV7-3 with TRBJ2-1; D ambiguous. CDR3 amino acids: CASSLMVTQDEQFF. In DNA, the CDR3 is TGTGCCAGCAGCTTAATGGTAACCCAGGATGAGCAGTTCTTC.